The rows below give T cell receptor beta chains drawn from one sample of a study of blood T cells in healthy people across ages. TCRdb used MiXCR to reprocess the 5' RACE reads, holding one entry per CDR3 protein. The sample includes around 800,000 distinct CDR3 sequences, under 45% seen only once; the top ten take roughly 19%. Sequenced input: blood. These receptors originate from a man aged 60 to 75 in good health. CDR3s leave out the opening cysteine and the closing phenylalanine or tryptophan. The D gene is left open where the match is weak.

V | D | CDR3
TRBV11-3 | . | ASSLRPEGYEQY
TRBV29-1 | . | SVANGPNTDTQY
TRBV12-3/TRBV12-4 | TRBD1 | ASSPTGGLIYEQY
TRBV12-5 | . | ASGRWTGGEQF
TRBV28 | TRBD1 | ASRSTGTAPRVEQY
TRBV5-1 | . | ASTYSGTSERNGYT
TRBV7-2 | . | ASSSTPAQGTQY
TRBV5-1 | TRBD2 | ASSLGVGGSVNEQF
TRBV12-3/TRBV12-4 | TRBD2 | ASSFTSGGSDEQF
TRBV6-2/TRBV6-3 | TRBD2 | ASSRTSRQETQY
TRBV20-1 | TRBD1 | SAREIGNRDRPTDTQY
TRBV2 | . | ASRGDIAKNIQY
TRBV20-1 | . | SARPLRRDRSQETQY
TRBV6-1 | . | ASSGTITDTQY
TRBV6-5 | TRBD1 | AGSSGTGFEETQY
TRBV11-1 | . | ASSPSRGPSGYT
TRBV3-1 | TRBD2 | ASRRGLAGDADTQY
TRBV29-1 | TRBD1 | SVTGTGGSGANVLT
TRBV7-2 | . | ASSLQGPQETQY
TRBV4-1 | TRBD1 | ASSPGDSNEQF
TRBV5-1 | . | ASSLEIGQETQY
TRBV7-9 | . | ASSLDQEPQH
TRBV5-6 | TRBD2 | ASSLSRGGRNTGELF
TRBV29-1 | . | SVEGAAVYNEQF
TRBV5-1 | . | ASSLGGNDEQY
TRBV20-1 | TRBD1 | SARDPERTGFYEQY
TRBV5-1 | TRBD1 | ASSLSGTGYDEQY
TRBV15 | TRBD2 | ATKLAGDAEQY
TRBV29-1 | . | SVPLSAGGMATSYNEQY
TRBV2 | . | ASSLNGLNFNEQY
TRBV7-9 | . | ASSLGRVAAEAF
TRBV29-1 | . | SVGTVTSNQPQH
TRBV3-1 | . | ASSQPGSEQY
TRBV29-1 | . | SVRITNEKLF
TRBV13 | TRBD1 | ASSSLTGSYGYT
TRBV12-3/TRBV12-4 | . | ASSLSFRQPAY
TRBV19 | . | ASRRTGSSGANVPT
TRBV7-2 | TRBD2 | ASSPRGGGGGTDTQY
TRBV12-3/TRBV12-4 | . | ASTRRTGTSNQPQH
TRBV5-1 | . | ASSLTVGNEKLF
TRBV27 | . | ASSVWGQPQH
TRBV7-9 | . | ACRQGVHLNNEQF
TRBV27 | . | ASSRDTNTDTQY
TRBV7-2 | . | ASSTRRSTDTQY
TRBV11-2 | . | ASSLVTQHNTYEQY
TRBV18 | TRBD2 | ASSPPTGGDLRTQY
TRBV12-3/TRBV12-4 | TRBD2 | ASSWGGSLGYEQY
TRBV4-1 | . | ASTSRFGDPRTYEQY
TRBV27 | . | ASSTTANYEQY
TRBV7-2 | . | ASSSSLDRSEQY
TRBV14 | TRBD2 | ASSQDLRTSGGAPDTQY
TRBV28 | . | ASTFRGAYGYT
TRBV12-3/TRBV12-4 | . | ASSRKTTRLGTDTQY
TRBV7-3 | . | ASSTTGFMNTEAF
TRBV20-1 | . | SAPATSTDTQY
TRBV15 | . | ATSREAAYEQY